This record looks at one T cell receptor beta chain sequence and its context. Its cognate antigen is unknown. The data belong to a study of identical twins. Broader study findings: Alpha sequences that were out-of-frame and twin-shared showed an excess of low generation probability. In drawing conclusions, the study used cross-sectional statistical analysis and did not follow the same donors. Models, which agreed with sharing between unrelated individuals, nonetheless underestimated the out-of-frame TCR alpha sharing seen in monozygotic twins.

The V gene's germline CDR1 is MNHNS and CDR2 SASEGT. The CDR3 sequence is 14 residues long. V was trimmed by 5 bases and J by 8 bases, leaving 16 bases between them. Each CDR3 protein is one row after TCRdb ran MiXCR on the 5' RACE reads. The sample holds around 240,000 distinct CDR3 sequences, roughly 7% seen once. These data were likewise used in another study, on yellow fever vaccine responses in identical twins.

Sequencing used memory (CD45RO+) T cells sorted from blood. The clonotype was recovered from a woman under 30 in good health. This chain connects TRBV6-1 to TRBJ2-1; no firm D call. In DNA form, the CDR3 reads TGTGCCAGCAGTCCACGGCGAGACGTCGATGAGCAGTTCTTC. Protein sequence: CASSPRRDVDEQFF.